This T cell receptor (beta chain) comes out of a study of blood T cell repertoires in COVID-19. The assay was immunoSEQ multiplex PCR, and TCRdb's table has in-frame clones only and misses some. The sample holds almost 250,000 clones, 85% to 90% seen once. This clone was detected only once. The CDR3 runs to 15 residues. Trimming pared 7 bases from V and 8 bases from J, leaving 23 bases between. In germline, CDR1 is LNHDA, CDR2 SQIVND (reference sequence). Participant ages covered roughly 18 to 89 years across about two dozen US areas. Membership in each cohort depended on participant-reported clinical history.

This clonotype was sampled from a woman aged 45-65 years who had recovered from COVID-19. The chain joins TRBV19 to TRBJ1-2; a possible D gene is TRBD1 (6 bases). The specimen sequenced was PBMCs or T cells enriched from blood (not recorded which). The CDR3 region has the DNA TGTGCCAGTATAGACGGGGCACAGGGAGATTACGGCTACACCTTC. It is translated as CASIDGAQGDYGYTF.